Sequencing of this T cell receptor beta chain was carried out in a study of blood T cell repertoires in COVID-19. About the research overall: T cells, B-cell-depleted T cells, or PBMCs provided the cDNA or gDNA that served as material.

Adults between roughly 18 and 100 years of age took part from more than 20 US areas. Clinical history as reported by participants underpinned cohort assignment. Trimming pared 6 bases from V and 4 bases from J, leaving 9 bases between. CDR1 and CDR2 from the germline V gene are MDHEN and SYDVKM. The CDR3 has 12 amino acids. Under the authors' procedure: Reference gene primer amplification gave estimated nucleated cell counts. Clones were sequenced by immunoSEQ multiplex PCR, and TCRdb holds only the in-frame ones, with some missing. Clone size and V and J calls were adopted from that table, with D and trimming inferred from the DNA. The sample contains approximately 350,000 clones, around 87% of which appear only once.

Source material: PBMCs or T cells enriched from blood (not recorded which). The chain couples TRBV28 to TRBJ2-5, with D possibly TRBD1 on 5 matching bases. The TCR comes from a man between 18 and 29 years old who had recovered from COVID-19. CDR3 sequence reads: CASRTGLETQYF. CDR3 coding DNA: TGTGCCAGCAGAACAGGTCTAGAGACCCAGTACTTC.